This T cell receptor (beta chain) derives from a study of T cell responses to AZD1222 COVID-19 vaccine. Profiled with immunoSEQ multiplex PCR; TCRdb holds only in-frame clones, not every one. The table lists around 150,000 clones, over 90% of them singletons. This clone was observed a handful of times. As yet, its antigen is unknown. CDR1 and CDR2 from the germline V gene are LGHNA and YSLEER. V was cut by 0 bases and J by 8 bases, with 8 bases left in between. The CDR3 totals 13 residues. Points from the study as a whole: White British ancestry dominated among donors, who included more females, and clonal diversity was possibly underestimated.

V is TRBV4-3 and J is TRBJ2-4, with TRBD2 as a possible D gene (6 bases). The sequence was collected from an adult in good health. Here the sequenced sample was peripheral blood, taken on day 0 of AZD1222 vaccination. The CDR3 DNA is TGCGCCAGCAGCCAAGATAGGAGGGACATTCAGTACTTC. It is translated as CASSQDRRDIQYF.